A single sample is the source of the 14 T cell receptor beta chains below, sequenced in a study of T cell responses to AZD1222 COVID-19 vaccine. Some clones are missing from TCRdb's copy, which holds only in-frame ones; the method was immunoSEQ multiplex PCR. The profile shows more than 70,000 clones, about nine tenths of them singletons. The material was peripheral blood, obtained on day 0 of AZD1222 vaccination. The receptors were sampled from an adult in good health.

The rearrangement joins TRBV6-1 to TRBJ1-3; D is undetermined. Germline V CDR1 and CDR2: MNHNS, SASEGT. The CDR3 covers 15 residues. V was pared by 2 bases and J by 3 bases, with 11 bases between. The CDR3 nucleotides are TGTGCCAGCAGTGAATATTTACAGCTTGGAAACACCATATATTTT. This gives the protein CASSEYLQLGNTIYF.

V and J are TRBV25-1 and TRBJ2-7; 14 bases line up with TRBD2. CDR1 and CDR2 from the germline V gene are MGHDK and SYGVNS. The J segment lost 4 bases and the V segment lost 4 bases, leaving 12 bases of the junction unmatched. There are 18 residues in the CDR3. The CDR3 reads CASSGDPWTSGGFYEQYF. In DNA form, the CDR3 reads TGTGCCAGCAGTGGCGACCCCTGGACTAGCGGGGGGTTTTACGAGCAGTACTTC.

The gene calls are TRBV5-4 and TRBJ2-5; 10 bases align to TRBD2. The CDR3 loop spans 15 amino acids. Germline-derived CDR1 and CDR2 are SGHNT and YYREEE (reference sequence). V shed 3 bases, J shed 5 bases, and the junction held 7 bases outside the gene matches. The DNA for the CDR3 is TGTGCCAGCAGCTCTGGACTAGCGGAGAAGGAGACCCAGTACTTC. Protein product: CASSSGLAEKETQYF.

V is TRBV5-6 and J is TRBJ2-1, with 8 bases lining up with TRBD1. From germline, CDR1 is SGHDT and CDR2 YYEEEE. The CDR3 consists of 13 residues. V gave up 0 bases and J gave up 13 bases; unmatched junction bases: 6. CDR3 sequence reads: CASSLVRTGYQFF. DNA for the CDR3: TGTGCCAGCAGCTTGGTGCGGACAGGGTACCAGTTCTTC. The full variable domain, its missing parts supplied by reference TRBV5-6 and TRBJ2-1, is DAGVTQSPTHLIKTRGQQVTLRCSPKSGHDTVSWYQQALGQGPQFIFQYYEEEERQRGNFPDRFSGHQFPNYSSELNVNALLLGDSALYLCASSLVRTGYQFFGPGTRLTVL.

This clone has just one count. The chain carries TRBV5-6 and TRBJ1-1; a possible D gene is TRBD1 (5 bases). The V gene's germline CDR1 is SGHDT and CDR2 YYEEEE. The CDR3 consists of 13 residues. V was pared by 6 bases and J by 4 bases, with 13 bases between. The CDR3 DNA reads as TGTGCCAGCAACCTAAGGGGAAGCACTGAAGCTTTCTTT. Translated: CASNLRGSTEAFF.

This clone has only one observation. The chain joins TRBV19 to TRBJ1-3; a possible D gene is TRBD1 (5 bases). The CDR3 is made up of 14 amino acids. Germline V gene lookup returns CDR1 LNHDA and CDR2 SQIVND (reference sequence). V lost 3 bases, J lost 4 bases, and 10 bases lay in between. CDR3 protein: CASSITGVGNTIYF. The CDR3 region has the DNA TGTGCCAGTAGTATTACGGGGGTCGGAAACACCATATATTTT.

This chain uses TRBV29-1 with TRBJ1-2; D remains ambiguous. Deletions cut 0 bases from V and 5 bases from J, with 13 bases between. The germline V gene has CDR1 SQVTM and CDR2 ANQGSEA. CDR3 length: 14 amino acids. The CDR3 DNA is TGCAGCGTTGAAGAGGCACAGACCCTATATGGCTACACCTTC. It specifies CSVEEAQTLYGYTF.

The chain carries TRBV30 and TRBJ1-4; D remains ambiguous. CDR1 is GTSNPN, CDR2 SVGIG, per germline (reference sequence). V lost 3 bases and J 4 bases, leaving 9 bases between the germline ends. The CDR3 length is 13 residues. The CDR3 DNA is TGTGCCTGGAGGGGCAGAGATAATGAAAAACTGTTTTTT. As protein: CAWRGRDNEKLFF.

V gene TRBV7-6 combines with J gene TRBJ2-2; 11 bases match TRBD2. From germline, CDR1 is SGHVS and CDR2 FNYEAQ. The V and J ends lost 5 bases and 3 bases, in that order; junction bases with no gene match: 5. This CDR3 contains 16 residues. As DNA, the CDR3 is TGTGCCAGCAGCCAAACTAGCGGGAGCTACACCGGGGAGCTGTTTTTT. It specifies CASSQTSGSYTGELFF.

The gene calls are TRBV7-3 and TRBJ2-2; 13 nucleotides match TRBD2. This CDR3 spans 19 amino acids. V lost 5 bases to trimming and J lost 5 bases; unmatched junction nucleotides: 14. Germline loops: CDR1 SGHTA, CDR2 FQGTGA. The CDR3 here is CASSPGPGTSGVYTGELFF. The CDR3 nucleotides are TGTGCCAGCAGCCCGGGACCCGGGACTAGCGGGGTTTATACCGGGGAGCTGTTTTTT.

The chain carries TRBV19 and TRBJ2-1; 11 nucleotides agree with TRBD2. Germline CDR1 reads LNHDA; CDR2 reads SQIVND (reference sequence). V dropped 3 bases and J dropped 7; count of bases not matched to a gene: 14. CDR3 size: 18 residues. The CDR3 sequence is CASSIETLAGGPRNEQFF. Written as DNA, the CDR3 is TGTGCCAGTAGTATCGAGACTTTAGCGGGAGGGCCGCGGAATGAGCAGTTCTTC.

This chain uses TRBV6-5 with TRBJ1-2, with no clear D. V lost 5 bases to trimming and J lost 5 bases, with 12 bases between them. The germline gives CDR1 MNHEY, CDR2 SVGAGI. This CDR3 is built from 13 residues. The CDR3 bases are TGTGCCAGCAGTCCTATGGTGTATTATGGCTACACCTTC. Amino acid sequence: CASSPMVYYGYTF.

V gene TRBV6-5 combines with J gene TRBJ2-1; D might be TRBD1 (6 bases). Trimming took off 6 bases at V and 7 bases at J, with 13 bases between the two ends. This CDR3 comprises 13 residues. The germline V gene has CDR1 MNHEY and CDR2 SVGAGI. CDR3 nucleotides: TGTGCCAGCAGCCCATCCCAGGGGAATGAGCAGTTCTTC. Translation gives CASSPSQGNEQFF.

The chain joins TRBV5-1 to TRBJ2-5; 7 nucleotides match TRBD2. CDR1 is SGHRS, CDR2 YFSETQ, per germline. The ends lost 2 bases at V and 5 bases at J; junction bases unmatched: 9. The CDR3 runs 15 residues. The CDR3 DNA follows: TGCGCCAGCAGCTTTGGAGGCGGGAGCGGGGAGACCCAGTACTTC. Encoded protein: CASSFGGGSGETQYF.